Listed below are T cell receptor beta chains from one sample, sequenced in a study of T-cell reconstitution after alpha-beta-depleted transplantation in children. TCRdb fed the PCR reads into MiXCR, producing one record per CDR3 protein. The sample has 150,000 to 200,000 distinct CDR3 sequences; around 10% are singletons. The starting material was PBMCs, obtained before TCRalphabeta/CD19-depleted stem cell transplant. All receptors derive from a boy younger than 10 with acute myeloid leukemia, due to receive a stem cell transplant. Each CDR3 is given with its conserved first and last residue. D genes are given only for firm matches. For some rows the clone size is stated as once, few or many, or as a class when expanded; others skip it.

clone_size j_call v_call d_call cdr3_nt cdr3_aa
many TRBJ1-2 TRBV3-1 - TGTGCCAGCAGCCAAGAGGTCCGCGGGAACTATGGCTACACCTTC CASSQEVRGNYGYTF
many TRBJ2-3 TRBV5-1 - TGCGCCAGCAGCTTGACAGAGAACACAGATACGCAGTATTTT CASSLTENTDTQYF
many TRBJ1-1 TRBV21-1 - TGTGCCAGCAGCAAAGCGGGCACTGAAGCTTTCTTT CASSKAGTEAFF
- TRBJ2-6 TRBV5-1 - TGCGCCAGCCTCAGGTTGACGGCCAACGTCCTGACTTTC CASLRLTANVLTF
many TRBJ2-1 TRBV18 - TGTGCCAGCTCACCACCAGGGAATTTATACAATGAGCAGTTCTTC CASSPPGNLYNEQFF
many TRBJ2-1 TRBV20-1 - TGCAGTGCTAGAGATGTGGCAGGTCCGGGGCAGTTCTTC CSARDVAGPGQFF
many TRBJ2-7 TRBV12-3/TRBV12-4 TRBD1 TGTGCCAGCAGACGGATACCGGGAACAGGGGGCGCGTACGAGCAGTACTTC CASRRIPGTGGAYEQYF
many TRBJ2-1 TRBV3-1 - TGTGCCAGCAGCCAATCAGAAGTTGAGCAGTTCTTC CASSQSEVEQFF
many TRBJ2-3 TRBV12-3/TRBV12-4 TRBD1 TGTGCCAGCAGTTTATTGGGACAGCCCACAGATACGCAGTATTTT CASSLLGQPTDTQYF
many TRBJ2-2 TRBV6-1 TRBD2 TGTGCCAGCACCAGAGGACTAGCGGGGTCCACCGGGGAGCTGTTTTTT CASTRGLAGSTGELFF